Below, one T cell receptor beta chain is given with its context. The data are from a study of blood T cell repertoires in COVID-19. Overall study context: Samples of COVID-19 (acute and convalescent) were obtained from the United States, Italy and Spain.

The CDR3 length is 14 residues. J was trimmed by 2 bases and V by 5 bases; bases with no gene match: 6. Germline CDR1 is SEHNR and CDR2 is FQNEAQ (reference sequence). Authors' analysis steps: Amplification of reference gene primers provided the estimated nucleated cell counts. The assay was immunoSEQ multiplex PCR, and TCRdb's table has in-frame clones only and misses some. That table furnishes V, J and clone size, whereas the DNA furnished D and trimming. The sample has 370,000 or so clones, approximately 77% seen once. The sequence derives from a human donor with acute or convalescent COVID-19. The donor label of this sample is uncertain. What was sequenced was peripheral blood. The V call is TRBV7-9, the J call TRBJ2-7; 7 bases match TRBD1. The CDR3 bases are TGTGCCAGCAGCCGTGTCACAGGGGCCTACGAGCAGTACTTC. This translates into CASSRVTGAYEQYF.